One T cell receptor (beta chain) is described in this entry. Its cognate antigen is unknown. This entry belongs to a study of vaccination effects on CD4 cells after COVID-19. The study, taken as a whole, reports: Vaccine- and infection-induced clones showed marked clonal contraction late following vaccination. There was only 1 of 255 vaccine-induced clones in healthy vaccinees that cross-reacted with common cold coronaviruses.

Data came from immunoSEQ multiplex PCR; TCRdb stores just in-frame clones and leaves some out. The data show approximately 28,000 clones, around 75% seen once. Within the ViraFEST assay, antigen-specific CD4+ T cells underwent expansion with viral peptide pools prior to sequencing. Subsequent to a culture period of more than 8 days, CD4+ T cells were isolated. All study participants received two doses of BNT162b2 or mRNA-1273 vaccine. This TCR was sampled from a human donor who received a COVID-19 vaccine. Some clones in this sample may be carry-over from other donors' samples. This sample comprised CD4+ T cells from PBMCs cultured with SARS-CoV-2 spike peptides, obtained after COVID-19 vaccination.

CDR3 nucleotides: TGTGCCAGCAGCTTAGACAGGGGGAGGGATGAAGCTTTCTTT. This encodes CASSLDRGRDEAFF. The rearrangement uses TRBV7-2 and TRBJ1-1, with 8 bases lining up with TRBD1. V trimming: 1 base; J trimming: 7 bases; junction bases outside the gene matches: 5. Germline-derived CDR1 and CDR2 are SGHTA and FQGNSA. The CDR3 covers 14 residues. Filled out from reference TRBV7-2 and TRBJ1-1, the complete variable domain reads GAGVSQSPSNKVTEKGKDVELRCDPISGHTALYWYRQSLGQGLEFLIYFQGNSAPDKSGLPSDRFSAERTGGSVSTLTIQRTQQEDSAVYLCASSLDRGRDEAFFGQGTRLTVV.